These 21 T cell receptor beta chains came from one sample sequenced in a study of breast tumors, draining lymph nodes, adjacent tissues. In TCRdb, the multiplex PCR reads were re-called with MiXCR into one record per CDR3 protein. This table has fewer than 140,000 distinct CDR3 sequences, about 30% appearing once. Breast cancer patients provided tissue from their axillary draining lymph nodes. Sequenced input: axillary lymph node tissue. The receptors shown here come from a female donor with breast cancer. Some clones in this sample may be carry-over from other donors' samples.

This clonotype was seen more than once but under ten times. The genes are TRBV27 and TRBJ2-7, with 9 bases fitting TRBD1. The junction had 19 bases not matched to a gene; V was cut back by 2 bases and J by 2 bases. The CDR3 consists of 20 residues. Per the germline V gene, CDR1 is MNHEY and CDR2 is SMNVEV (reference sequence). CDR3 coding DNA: TGTGCCAGCAGTTTACGCCGGGAACAGGGGGCGGTGGGGGTAACCTACGAGCAGTACTTC. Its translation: CASSLRREQGAVGVTYEQYF.

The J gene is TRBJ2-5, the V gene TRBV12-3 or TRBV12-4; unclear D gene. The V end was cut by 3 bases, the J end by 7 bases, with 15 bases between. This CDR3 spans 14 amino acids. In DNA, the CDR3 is TGTGCCAGCAGTTTCTCCCGCAGCGTATGGACCCAGTACTTC. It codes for CASSFSRSVWTQYF.

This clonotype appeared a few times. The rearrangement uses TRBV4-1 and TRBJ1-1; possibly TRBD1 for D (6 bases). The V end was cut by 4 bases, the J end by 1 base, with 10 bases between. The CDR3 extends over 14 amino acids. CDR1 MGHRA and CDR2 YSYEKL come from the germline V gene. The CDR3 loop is CASSRTEANTEAFF. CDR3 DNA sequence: TGCGCCAGCAGCCGGACAGAGGCGAACACTGAAGCTTTCTTT.

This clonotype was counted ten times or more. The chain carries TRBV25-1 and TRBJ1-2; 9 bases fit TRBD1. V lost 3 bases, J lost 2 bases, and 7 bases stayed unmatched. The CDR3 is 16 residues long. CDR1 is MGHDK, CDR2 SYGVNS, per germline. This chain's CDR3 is CASSEAGQGHNYGYTF. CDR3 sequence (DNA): TGTGCCAGCAGTGAGGCGGGACAGGGACACAACTATGGCTACACCTTC.

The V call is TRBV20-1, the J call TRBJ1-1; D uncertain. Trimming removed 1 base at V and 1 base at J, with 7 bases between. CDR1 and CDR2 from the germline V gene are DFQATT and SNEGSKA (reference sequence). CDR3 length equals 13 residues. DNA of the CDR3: TGCAGTGCTAGAGGGGGAAAGAACACTGAAGCTTTCTTT. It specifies CSARGGKNTEAFF.

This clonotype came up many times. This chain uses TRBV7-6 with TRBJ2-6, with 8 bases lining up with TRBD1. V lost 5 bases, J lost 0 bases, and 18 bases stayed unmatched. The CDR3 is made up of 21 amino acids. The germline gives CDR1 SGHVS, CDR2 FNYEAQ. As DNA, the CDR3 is TGTGCCAGCAGCCCAAGCCCCTCCCTGGGACAGGTTCACTCTGGGGCCAACGTCCTGACTTTC. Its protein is CASSPSPSLGQVHSGANVLTF.

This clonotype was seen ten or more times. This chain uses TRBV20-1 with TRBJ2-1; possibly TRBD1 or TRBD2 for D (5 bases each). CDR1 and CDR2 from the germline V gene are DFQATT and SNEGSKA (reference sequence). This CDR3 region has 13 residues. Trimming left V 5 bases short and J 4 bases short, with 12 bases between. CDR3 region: CSASEGPYNEQFF. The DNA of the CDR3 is TGCAGTGCTTCCGAGGGGCCTTACAATGAGCAGTTCTTC.

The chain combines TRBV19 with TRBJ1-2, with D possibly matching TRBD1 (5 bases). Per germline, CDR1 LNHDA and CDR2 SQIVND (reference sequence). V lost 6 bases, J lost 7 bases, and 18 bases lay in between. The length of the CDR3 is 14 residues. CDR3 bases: TGTGCCAGTAGCACCCCGGGACGGGGTGGTGGCTACACCTTC. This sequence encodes CASSTPGRGGGYTF.

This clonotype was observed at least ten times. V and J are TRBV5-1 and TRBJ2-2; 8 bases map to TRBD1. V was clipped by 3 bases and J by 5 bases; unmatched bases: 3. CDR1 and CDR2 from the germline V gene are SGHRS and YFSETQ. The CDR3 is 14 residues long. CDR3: CASSWTGRTGELFF. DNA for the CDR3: TGCGCCAGCAGCTGGACAGGGCGGACCGGGGAGCTGTTTTTT.

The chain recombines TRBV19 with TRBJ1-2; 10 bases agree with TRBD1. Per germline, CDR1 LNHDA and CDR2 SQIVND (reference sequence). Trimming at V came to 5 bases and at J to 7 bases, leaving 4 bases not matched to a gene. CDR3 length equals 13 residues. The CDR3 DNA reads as TGTGCCAGTAGTGTGGGACAGGGGTTTGGCTACACCTTC. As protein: CASSVGQGFGYTF. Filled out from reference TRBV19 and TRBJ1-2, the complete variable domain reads DGGITQSPKYLFRKEGQNVTLSCEQNLNHDAMYWYRQDPGQGLRLIYYSQIVNDFQKGDIAEGYSVSREKKESFPLTVTSAQKNPTAFYLCASSVGQGFGYTFGSGTRLTVV.

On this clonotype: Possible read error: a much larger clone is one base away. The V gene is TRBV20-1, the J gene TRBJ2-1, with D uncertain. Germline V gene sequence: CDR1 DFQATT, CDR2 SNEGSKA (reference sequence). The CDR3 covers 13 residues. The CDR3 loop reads CGARGGVFNEQFF. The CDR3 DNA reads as TGCGGTGCTAGAGGTGGGGTTTTCAATGAGCAGTTCTTC.

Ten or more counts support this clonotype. CDR3 region: CATSRDRQPQHF. CDR3 nucleotide sequence: TGTGCCACCAGCAGAGATAGGCAGCCCCAGCATTTT. The rearrangement uses TRBV15 and TRBJ1-5; D remains unclear. The V gene's germline CDR1 is LNHNV and CDR2 YYDKDF (reference sequence). The CDR3 covers 12 residues. V lost 0 bases to trimming and J lost 7 bases, with 4 bases between them.

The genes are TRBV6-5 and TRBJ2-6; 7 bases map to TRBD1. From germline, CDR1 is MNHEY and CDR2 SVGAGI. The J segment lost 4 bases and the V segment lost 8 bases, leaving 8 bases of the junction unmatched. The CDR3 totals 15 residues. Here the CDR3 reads CASARQGYGANVLTF. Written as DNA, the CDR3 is TGTGCCAGCGCCCGACAGGGATACGGGGCCAACGTCCTGACTTTC.

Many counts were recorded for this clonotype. CDR3 residues: CASSYVGNQPQHF. The CDR3 coding sequence is TGTGCCAGCAGTTACGTTGGGAATCAGCCCCAGCATTTT. V and J are TRBV6-2 or TRBV6-3 and TRBJ1-5; D call uncertain. The V end was cut by 2 bases, the J end by 4 bases, with 6 bases between. This CDR3 contains 13 residues. Germline-derived CDR1 and CDR2 are MNHEY and SVGEGT.

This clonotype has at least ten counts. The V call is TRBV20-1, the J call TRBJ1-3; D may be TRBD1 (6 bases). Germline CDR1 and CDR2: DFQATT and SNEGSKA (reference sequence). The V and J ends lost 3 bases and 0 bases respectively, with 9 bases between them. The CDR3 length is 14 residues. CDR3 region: CSARKGHSGNTIYF. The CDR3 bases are TGCAGTGCTAGGAAGGGACACTCTGGAAACACCATATATTTT.

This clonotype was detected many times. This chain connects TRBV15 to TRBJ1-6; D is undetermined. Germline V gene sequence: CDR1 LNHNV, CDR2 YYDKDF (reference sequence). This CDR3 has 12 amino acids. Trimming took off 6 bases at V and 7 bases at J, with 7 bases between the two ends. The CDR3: CATSLSNSPLHF. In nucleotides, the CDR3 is TGTGCCACCAGTCTTAGCAATTCACCCCTCCACTTT.

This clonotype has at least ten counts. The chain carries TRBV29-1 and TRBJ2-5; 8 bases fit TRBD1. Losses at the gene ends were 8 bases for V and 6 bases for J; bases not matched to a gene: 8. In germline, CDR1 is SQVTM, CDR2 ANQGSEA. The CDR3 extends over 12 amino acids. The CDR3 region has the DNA TGCAGCTCCGACAGGGGTGGAAAGACCCAGTACTTC. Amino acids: CSSDRGGKTQYF.

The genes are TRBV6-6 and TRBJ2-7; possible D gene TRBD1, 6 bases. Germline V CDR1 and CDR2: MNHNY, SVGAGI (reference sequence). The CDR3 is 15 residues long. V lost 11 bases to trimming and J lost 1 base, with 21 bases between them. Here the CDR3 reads CAGTPRQEPSYEQYF. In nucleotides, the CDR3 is TGTGCCGGCACCCCTAGACAGGAGCCTTCCTACGAGCAGTACTTC.

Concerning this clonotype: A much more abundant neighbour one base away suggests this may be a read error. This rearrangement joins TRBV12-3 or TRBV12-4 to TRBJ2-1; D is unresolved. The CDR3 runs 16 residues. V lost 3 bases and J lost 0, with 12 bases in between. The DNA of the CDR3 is TGTGCCAGCAGTTTCATCCCCCAGGACTCCTACAATGAGCAGTTCTTC. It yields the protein CASSFIPQDSYNEQFF.

The CDR3 sequence: CASSLGGQYGYTF. CDR3 in DNA: TGTGCCAGCAGCTTGGGGGGACAGTATGGCTACACCTTC. The chain has TRBV5-5 and TRBJ1-2; 7 nucleotides match TRBD1. The germline gives CDR1 SGHKS, CDR2 YYEKEE (reference sequence). The CDR3 runs to 13 residues. V gave up 0 bases and J gave up 5 bases; unmatched junction bases: 1.

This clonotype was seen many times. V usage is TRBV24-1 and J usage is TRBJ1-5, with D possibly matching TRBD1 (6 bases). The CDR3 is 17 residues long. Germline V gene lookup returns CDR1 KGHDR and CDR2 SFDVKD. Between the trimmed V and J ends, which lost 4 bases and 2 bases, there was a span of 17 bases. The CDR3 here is CATSDPQGRAGNQPQHF. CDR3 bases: TGTGCCACCAGTGACCCACAGGGAAGGGCGGGCAATCAGCCCCAGCATTTT.